These 20 T cell receptor beta chains came from one sample sequenced in a study of identifying expanded T cells in peripheral blood. TCRdb's copy holds only in-frame clones and misses some; the assay was immunoSEQ multiplex PCR. The sample holds 85,000 to 100,000 clones, 88% seen once. The specimen sequenced was blood. All receptors come from a person aged 18 to 70 in good health.

This clone has only one observation. The chain has TRBV6-6 and TRBJ1-6; 7 bases align to TRBD1. Germline values: CDR1 MNHNY, CDR2 SVGAGI (reference sequence). The CDR3 has 13 residues. V trimming: 5 bases; J trimming: 9 bases; junction bases outside the gene matches: 4. The CDR3 sequence: CASSRQGISPLHF. In DNA form, the CDR3 reads TGTGCCAGCAGTCGACAGGGTATTTCACCCCTCCACTTT.

The rearrangement joins TRBV30 to TRBJ2-1; D is undetermined. Germline V gene data show CDR1 as GTSNPN and CDR2 as SVGIG (reference sequence). The V end was cut by 0 bases, the J end by 9 bases, with 15 bases between. This CDR3 comprises 14 residues. The CDR3 coding sequence is TGTGCCTGGAGTGTACGGGCGGCCTACGGTGAGCAGTTCTTC. It specifies CAWSVRAAYGEQFF.

The chain links TRBV19 to TRBJ1-6; D is undetermined. The CDR3 is made up of 14 amino acids. Trimming left V 6 bases short and J 6 bases short, with 12 bases between. Germline CDR1 is LNHDA and CDR2 is SQIVND (reference sequence). The CDR3 loop is CASSRREANSPLHF. The CDR3 DNA reads TGTGCCAGTAGCCGCCGGGAGGCTAATTCACCCCTCCACTTT.

The chain employs TRBV19 and TRBJ1-1; D gene uncertain. Germline CDR1 reads LNHDA; CDR2 reads SQIVND (reference sequence). V was shortened by 7 bases and J by 0 bases, with 12 bases between the two germline ends. The CDR3 totals 14 residues. In DNA, the CDR3 is TGTGCCAGTACGTATGAGGGAATGAACACTGAAGCTTTCTTT. As protein: CASTYEGMNTEAFF. The entire variable domain, with the rest obtained from reference TRBV19 and TRBJ1-1, is as follows: DGGITQSPKYLFRKEGQNVTLSCEQNLNHDAMYWYRQDPGQGLRLIYYSQIVNDFQKGDIAEGYSVSREKKESFPLTVTSAQKNPTAFYLCASTYEGMNTEAFFGQGTRLTVV.

J is TRBJ1-1 and V is TRBV10-2; no clear D gene. Germline lookup yields CDR1 WSHSY and CDR2 SAAADI. The CDR3 runs 15 residues. Trimming pared 0 bases from V and 6 bases from J, leaving 14 bases between. Here the CDR3 reads CASSESRRTLAEAFF. The CDR3 DNA follows: TGCGCCAGCAGTGAGTCGAGGCGGACGTTGGCTGAAGCTTTCTTT.

This clone was seen just once. V usage is TRBV11-3 and J usage is TRBJ2-2; possible D gene TRBD1, 6 bases. V lost 5 bases and J lost 6, with 13 bases in between. Germline V gene lookup returns CDR1 SGHNT and CDR2 YENEEA. The CDR3 is 14 amino acids. As DNA, the CDR3 is TGTGCCAGCAGCAAAACAGGGAAGGCCGGGGAGCTGTTTTTT. It encodes CASSKTGKAGELFF.

The V call is TRBV27, the J call TRBJ1-5, with D perhaps TRBD1 (6 bases). The germline CDR1 and CDR2 sequences are MNHEY and SMNVEV (reference sequence). V shed 5 bases and J shed 6 bases, with 20 bases lying between them. CDR3 size: 16 residues. CDR3 sequence (DNA): TGTGCCAGCAGTCCACGGTCGGGGGCGGGAGGTCAGCCCCAGCATTTT. Protein product: CASSPRSGAGGQPQHF.

The V gene is TRBV28, the J gene TRBJ2-7, with 7 bases that match TRBD2. V dropped 5 bases and J dropped 3; count of bases not matched to a gene: 7. CDR3 length: 14 residues. Per the germline V gene, CDR1 is MDHEN and CDR2 is SYDVKM. CDR3 in amino acids: CASSPRLAVYEQYF. Written as DNA, the CDR3 is TGTGCCAGCAGTCCGAGGCTAGCGGTCTACGAGCAGTACTTC.

This chain connects TRBV28 to TRBJ1-3; TRBD1 agrees at 7 bases. The germline V gene encodes CDR1 MDHEN and CDR2 SYDVKM. J gave up 0 bases and V 6 bases, and 5 bases lay outside the gene matches. This CDR3 comprises 15 residues. CDR3 nucleotides: TGTGCCAGCAGGGAGGACAGGCCCTCTGGAAACACCATATATTTT. The encoded protein is CASREDRPSGNTIYF.

The chain has TRBV10-3 and TRBJ1-1; D remains ambiguous. Germline CDR1 reads ENHRY; CDR2 reads SYGVKD. With 7 bases removed from V and 4 bases from J, the gap between germline ends came to 16 bases. This CDR3 is 14 amino acids long. As DNA, the CDR3 is TGTGCCATCACCGAGGAACTTCGAATCACTGAAGCTTTCTTT. Translation: CAITEELRITEAFF.

The chain links TRBV27 to TRBJ2-3; D uncertain. This CDR3 is built from 13 residues. Germline V CDR1 and CDR2: MNHEY, SMNVEV (reference sequence). With 5 bases removed from V and 9 bases from J, the gap between germline ends came to 15 bases. In nucleotides, the CDR3 is TGTGCCAGCAGTCGCAAATCAGATGGGACGCAGTATTTT. As protein: CASSRKSDGTQYF.

The genes are TRBV4-2 and TRBJ2-7; D unresolved. The CDR3 spans 16 residues. V lost 1 base to trimming and J lost 2 bases, with 15 bases between them. Looked up from germline, CDR1 is LGHNA and CDR2 is YNFKEQ. The CDR3 DNA is TGTGCCAGCAGCCAAGCGGCCGGGTCCTCAGCCTACGAGCAGTACTTC. Amino acids: CASSQAAGSSAYEQYF.

The chain carries TRBV7-2 and TRBJ2-7, with D maybe TRBD2 (6 bases). Trimming cost V 4 bases and J 3 bases, with 7 bases left between them. CDR3 length: 12 amino acids. Germline V gene lookup returns CDR1 SGHTA and CDR2 FQGNSA. CDR3 bases: TGTGCCAGCAGCTGGGGACTCTACGAGCAGTACTTC. Translating gives CASSWGLYEQYF.

The DNA of the CDR3 is TGTGCCAGCAGCCCGAAAGGGACTAAAGAGACCCAGTACTTC. Encoded protein: CASSPKGTKETQYF. The genes are TRBV5-4 and TRBJ2-5; the match to TRBD2 covers 7 bases. With V trimmed by 4 bases and J by 3 bases, 6 bases remained unmatched. Germline V CDR1 and CDR2: SGHNT, YYREEE (reference sequence). CDR3 length: 14 residues.

The CDR3 reads CASSRQGVRTEAFF. CDR3 bases: TGTGCCAGCAGCAGACAGGGGGTACGAACTGAAGCTTTCTTT. The J gene is TRBJ1-1, the V gene TRBV28; 9 nucleotides match TRBD1. The CDR3 runs 14 residues. With V trimmed by 6 bases and J by 5 bases, 7 bases remained unmatched. The germline V gene has CDR1 MDHEN and CDR2 SYDVKM. Combining the CDR3 with reference TRBV28 and TRBJ1-1 gives the whole variable domain DVKVTQSSRYLVKRTGEKVFLECVQDMDHENMFWYRQDPGLGLRLIYFSYDVKMKEKGDIPEGYSVSREKKERFSLILESASTNQTSMYLCASSRQGVRTEAFFGQGTRLTVV.

For this clone: The identical CDR3 is also encoded by other nucleotide sequences in the sample. V gene TRBV30 combines with J gene TRBJ1-5; D not certain. Germline V gives CDR1 GTSNPN, CDR2 SVGIG (reference sequence). There are 13 residues in the CDR3. Trimming cost V 0 bases and J 1 base, with 4 bases left between them. The CDR3 loop reads CAWSVQSNQPQHF. In nucleotides, the CDR3 is TGTGCCTGGAGTGTTCAAAGCAATCAGCCCCAGCATTTT.

This sequence joins TRBV19 and TRBJ2-2, with 16 bases lining up with TRBD2. The CDR3 contains 18 residues. Germline loops: CDR1 LNHDA, CDR2 SQIVND (reference sequence). Losses at the gene ends were 3 bases for V and 2 bases for J; bases not matched to a gene: 3. The CDR3: CASSMGLAGGLNTGELFF. The CDR3, as DNA: TGTGCCAGTAGTATGGGACTAGCGGGAGGGCTTAACACCGGGGAGCTGTTTTTT.

V gene TRBV30 combines with J gene TRBJ1-2; no firm D call. CDR3 length: 12 amino acids. The germline V gene has CDR1 GTSNPN and CDR2 SVGIG (reference sequence). V was trimmed by 3 bases and J by 4 bases, leaving 9 bases between them. The chain's CDR3 is CAWSAGSYGYTF. The CDR3 DNA follows: TGTGCCTGGAGCGCAGGCAGCTATGGCTACACCTTC.

This rearrangement joins TRBV29-1 to TRBJ1-5; TRBD1 agrees at 8 bases. The CDR3 totals 14 residues. Germline assignment: CDR1 SQVTM and CDR2 ANQGSEA. Unmatched junction bases numbered 6, after V lost 6 bases and J lost 2 bases. CDR3 in amino acids: CSVGTGGGNQPQHF. The DNA of the CDR3 is TGCAGCGTAGGGACAGGAGGGGGCAATCAGCCCCAGCATTTT. The full variable domain, rest sourced from reference TRBV29-1 and TRBJ1-5, is SAVISQKPSRDICQRGTSLTIQCQVDSQVTMMFWYRQQPGQSLTLIATANQGSEATYESGFVIDKFPISRPNLTFSTLTVSNMSPEDSSIYLCSVGTGGGNQPQHFGDGTRLSIL.

This rearrangement joins TRBV5-6 to TRBJ1-2; D is uncertain. V lost 4 bases and J lost 5, with 12 bases in between. The CDR3 totals 13 residues. Germline V lookup: CDR1 SGHDT, CDR2 YYEEEE. The CDR3 DNA reads as TGTGCCAGCAGCCGAGAGGCAGTTTATGGCTACACCTTC. Amino acids: CASSREAVYGYTF.